The subject of this entry is one T cell receptor beta chain. The entry originates in a study of blood T cell repertoires in COVID-19. Study summary: COVID-19 samples from acute and convalescent phases originated in the United States, Italy and Spain.

Profiling relied on immunoSEQ multiplex PCR, and the TCRdb table lists in-frame clones only, not all of them. The sample has about 210,000 clones; around four fifths are singletons. The germline CDR1 and CDR2 sequences are ENHRY and SYGVKD. CDR3 size: 13 residues. Germline trimming cut 2 bases from V and 4 bases from J; bases unmatched to any gene: 1. The sequenced sample was peripheral blood. The receptor was derived from an elderly woman with COVID-19, enrolled during active disease. This chain connects TRBV10-3 to TRBJ1-2, with 7 positions matching TRBD1. CDR3 DNA sequence: TGTGCCATCAGTGAGGACAGGGTCTATGGCTACACCTTC. It specifies CAISEDRVYGYTF.